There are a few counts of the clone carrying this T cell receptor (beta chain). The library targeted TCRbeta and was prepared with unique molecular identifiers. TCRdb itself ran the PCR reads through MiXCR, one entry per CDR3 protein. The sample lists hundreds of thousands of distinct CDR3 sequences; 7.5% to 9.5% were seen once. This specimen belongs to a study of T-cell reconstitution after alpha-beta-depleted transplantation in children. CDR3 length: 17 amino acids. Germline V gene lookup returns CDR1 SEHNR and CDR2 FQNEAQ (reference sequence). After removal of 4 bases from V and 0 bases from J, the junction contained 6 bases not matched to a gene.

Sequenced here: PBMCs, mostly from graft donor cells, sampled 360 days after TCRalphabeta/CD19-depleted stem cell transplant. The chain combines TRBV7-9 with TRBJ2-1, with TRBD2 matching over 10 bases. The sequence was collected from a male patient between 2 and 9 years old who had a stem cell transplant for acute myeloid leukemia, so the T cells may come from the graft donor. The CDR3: CASSSRSGRSSYNEQFF. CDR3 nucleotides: TGTGCCAGCAGCTCCCGTAGCGGGAGGAGCTCCTACAATGAGCAGTTCTTC.